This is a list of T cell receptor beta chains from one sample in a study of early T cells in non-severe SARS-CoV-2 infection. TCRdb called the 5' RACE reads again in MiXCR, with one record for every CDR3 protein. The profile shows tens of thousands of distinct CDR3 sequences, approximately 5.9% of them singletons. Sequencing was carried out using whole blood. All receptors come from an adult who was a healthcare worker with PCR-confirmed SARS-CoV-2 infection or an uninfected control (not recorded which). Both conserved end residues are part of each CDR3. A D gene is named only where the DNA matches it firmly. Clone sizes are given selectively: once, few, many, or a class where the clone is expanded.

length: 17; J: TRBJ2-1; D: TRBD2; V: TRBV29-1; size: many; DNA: TGCAGCGTTGAAAATCCTAGCGGGAGAAGCTCCTACAATGAGCAGTTCTTC; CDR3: CSVENPSGRSSYNEQFF
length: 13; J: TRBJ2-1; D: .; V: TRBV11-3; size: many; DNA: TGTGCCAGCAGCTTACCTTCGCGGAATGAGCAGTTCTTC; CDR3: CASSLPSRNEQFF
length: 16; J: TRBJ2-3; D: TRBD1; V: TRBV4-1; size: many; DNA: TGCGCCAGCAGCCAAGATATTGGACAGGAGGCAGATACGCAGTATTTT; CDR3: CASSQDIGQEADTQYF
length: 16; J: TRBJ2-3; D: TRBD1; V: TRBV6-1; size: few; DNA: TGTGCCAGCAGAGCTCGCACAGGGGGACCTACAGATACGCAGTATTTT; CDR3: CASRARTGGPTDTQYF
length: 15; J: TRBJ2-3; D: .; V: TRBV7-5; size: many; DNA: .; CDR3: CISVPDQASTDTQYF
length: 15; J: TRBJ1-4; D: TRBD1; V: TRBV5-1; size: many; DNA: TGCGCCAGCAGGAAAGGGGACAGTCTTAATGAAAAACTGTTTTTT; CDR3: CASRKGDSLNEKLFF
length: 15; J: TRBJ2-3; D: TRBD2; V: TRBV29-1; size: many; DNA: TGCAGCGTTGAAGCGGCTAGCGGTAGCACAGATACGCAGTATTTT; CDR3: CSVEAASGSTDTQYF
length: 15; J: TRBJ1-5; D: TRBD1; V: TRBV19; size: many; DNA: TGTGCCAGTAGCTCCACAGGGGGATTCAATCAGCCCCAGCATTTT; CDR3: CASSSTGGFNQPQHF
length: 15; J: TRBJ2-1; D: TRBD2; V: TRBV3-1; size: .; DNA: TGTGCCAGCAGCCCCTTGGGACTAGCGGGAGTTGAGCAGTTCTTC; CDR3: CASSPLGLAGVEQFF
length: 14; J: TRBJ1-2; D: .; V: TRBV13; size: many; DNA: TGTGCCAGCAGCAACCGGGGCCGGAGGGATGGCTACACCTTC; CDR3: CASSNRGRRDGYTF
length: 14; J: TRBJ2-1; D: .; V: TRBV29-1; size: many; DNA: TGCAGCGTTGAAGGAGGGGTCTCCTACAATGAGCAGTTCTTC; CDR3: CSVEGGVSYNEQFF
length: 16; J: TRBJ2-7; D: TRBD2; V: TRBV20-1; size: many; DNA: TGCAGTGCTAGAGCGGGGCGTCTAGCGGGAGTAGGCGAGCAGTACTTC; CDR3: CSARAGRLAGVGEQYF
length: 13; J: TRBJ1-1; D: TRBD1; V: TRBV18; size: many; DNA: TGTGCCAGCTCACCAACAGAGACAGGGAAAGCTTTCTTT; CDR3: CASSPTETGKAFF
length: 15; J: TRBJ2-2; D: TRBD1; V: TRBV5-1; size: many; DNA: TGCGCCAGCAGCTTGGAGACAGGGGATCTCGGGGAGCTGTTTTTT; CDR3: CASSLETGDLGELFF
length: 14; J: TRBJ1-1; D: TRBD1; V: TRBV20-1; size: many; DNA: TGCAGTGCTGGGACAGGGGTTTTGAACACTGAAGCTTTCTTT; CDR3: CSAGTGVLNTEAFF
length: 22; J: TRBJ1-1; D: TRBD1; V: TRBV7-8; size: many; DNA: TGTGCCAGCAGCTTACGTGAAAAGGTGACAGGGCACAGCAGGCGGAAGGACACTGAAGCTTTCTTT; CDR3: CASSLREKVTGHSRRKDTEAFF
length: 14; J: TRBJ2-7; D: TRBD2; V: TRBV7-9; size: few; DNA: TGTGCCAGCAGCTTGTCTGGACTAGCGGTTGAGCAGTACTTC; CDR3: CASSLSGLAVEQYF
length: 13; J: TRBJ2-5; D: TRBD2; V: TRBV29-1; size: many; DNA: TGCAGCGTGGGGACTAGCGGGAGCGAGACCCAGTACTTC; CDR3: CSVGTSGSETQYF
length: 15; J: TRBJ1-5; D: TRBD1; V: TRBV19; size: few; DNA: TGTGCCAGCCACGGGGGACAGGGGGGCAATCAGCCCCAGCATTTT; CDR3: CASHGGQGGNQPQHF
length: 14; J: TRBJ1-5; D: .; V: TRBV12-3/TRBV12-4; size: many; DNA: TGTGCCAGCAGTTTAGGCTGGGCGGATCAGCCCCAGCATTTT; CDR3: CASSLGWADQPQHF
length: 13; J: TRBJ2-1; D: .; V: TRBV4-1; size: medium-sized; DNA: TGCGCCAGCAGCCAAGCTGGCCCCAATGAGCAGTTCTTC; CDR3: CASSQAGPNEQFF
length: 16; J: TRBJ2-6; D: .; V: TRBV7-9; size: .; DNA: TGTGCCAGCAGCTTCCCAACAGCCTCTGGGGCCAACGTCCTGACTTTC; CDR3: CASSFPTASGANVLTF
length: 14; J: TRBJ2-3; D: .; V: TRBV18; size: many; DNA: TGTGCCAGCTCTAGGGACGAAAGCACAGATACGCAGTATTTT; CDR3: CASSRDESTDTQYF
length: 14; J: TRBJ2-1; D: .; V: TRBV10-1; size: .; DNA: TGCGCCAGCAGTGAACCGGGAGCTCGAGGAGAGCAGTTCTTC; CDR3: CASSEPGARGEQFF
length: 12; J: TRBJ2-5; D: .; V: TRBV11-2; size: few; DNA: TGTGCCAGCGAACGGGTAGGAGAGACCCAGTACTTC; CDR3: CASERVGETQYF
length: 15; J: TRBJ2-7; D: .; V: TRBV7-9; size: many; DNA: TGTGCCAGCAGTCCTTCCGACAGAGACTACTACGAGCAGTACTTC; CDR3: CASSPSDRDYYEQYF
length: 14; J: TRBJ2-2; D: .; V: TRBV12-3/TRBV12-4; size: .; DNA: TGTGCCAGCAGTTTAGGCGAGGGGCACGGGGAGCTGTTTTTT; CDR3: CASSLGEGHGELFF
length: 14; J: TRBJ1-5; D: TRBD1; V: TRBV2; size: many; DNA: TGTGCCAGCAAGCAGGGGGCGAGTAATCAGCCCCAGCATTTT; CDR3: CASKQGASNQPQHF
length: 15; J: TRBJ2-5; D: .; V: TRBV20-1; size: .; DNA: TGCAGTGCTAGGATTACGGGCGGCTCGTTGGAGACCCAGTACTTC; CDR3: CSARITGGSLETQYF
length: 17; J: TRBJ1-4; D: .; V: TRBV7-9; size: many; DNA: TGTGCCAGCAGCTTAATCGGGGAAGGGAGGACTAATGAAAAACTGTTTTTT; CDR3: CASSLIGEGRTNEKLFF
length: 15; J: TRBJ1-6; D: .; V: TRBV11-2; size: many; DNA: TGTGCCAGCAGCTTTCCCGGGACAATCGGATCACCCCTCCACTTT; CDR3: CASSFPGTIGSPLHF
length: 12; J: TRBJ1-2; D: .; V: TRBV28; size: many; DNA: TGTGCCAGCAGTTTACGGGGGTATGGCTACACCTTC; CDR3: CASSLRGYGYTF
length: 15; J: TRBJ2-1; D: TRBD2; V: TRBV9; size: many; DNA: TGTGCCAGCAGCGTAGTGGGACTAGGAGGTAATGAGCAGTTCTTC; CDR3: CASSVVGLGGNEQFF
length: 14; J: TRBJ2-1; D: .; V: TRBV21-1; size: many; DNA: TGTGCCAGCAGCAAGTTGCCCTCATGCAATGAGCAGTTCTTC; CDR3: CASSKLPSCNEQFF
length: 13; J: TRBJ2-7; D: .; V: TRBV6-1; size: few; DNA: TGTGCCAGCAGGCCCACTGTCTCCTACGAGCAGTACTTC; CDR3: CASRPTVSYEQYF
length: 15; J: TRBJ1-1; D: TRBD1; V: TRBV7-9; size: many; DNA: TGTGCCAGCAGCCCCACGGGACAGGGGTGGCCTGAAGCTTTCTTT; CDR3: CASSPTGQGWPEAFF
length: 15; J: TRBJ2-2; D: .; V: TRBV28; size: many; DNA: TGTGCCAGCAGTTTATACCAGGTGAACACCGGGGAGCTGTTTTTT; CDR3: CASSLYQVNTGELFF
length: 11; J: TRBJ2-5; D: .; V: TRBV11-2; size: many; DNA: TGTGCCAGCAGCTTAACGGAGACCCAGTACTTC; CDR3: CASSLTETQYF
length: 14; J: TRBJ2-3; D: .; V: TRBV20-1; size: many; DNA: TGCAGTGCTCTCACCCGAGGAGCTGGCGATACGCAGTATTTT; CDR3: CSALTRGAGDTQYF
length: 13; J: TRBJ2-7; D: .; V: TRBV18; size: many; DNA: TGTGCCAGCTCACCACCGCCCCCGTACGAGCAGTACTTC; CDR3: CASSPPPPYEQYF
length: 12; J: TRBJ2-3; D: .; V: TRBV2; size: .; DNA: TGTGCCAGCAGTGGACAGACAGATACGCAGTATTTT; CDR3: CASSGQTDTQYF